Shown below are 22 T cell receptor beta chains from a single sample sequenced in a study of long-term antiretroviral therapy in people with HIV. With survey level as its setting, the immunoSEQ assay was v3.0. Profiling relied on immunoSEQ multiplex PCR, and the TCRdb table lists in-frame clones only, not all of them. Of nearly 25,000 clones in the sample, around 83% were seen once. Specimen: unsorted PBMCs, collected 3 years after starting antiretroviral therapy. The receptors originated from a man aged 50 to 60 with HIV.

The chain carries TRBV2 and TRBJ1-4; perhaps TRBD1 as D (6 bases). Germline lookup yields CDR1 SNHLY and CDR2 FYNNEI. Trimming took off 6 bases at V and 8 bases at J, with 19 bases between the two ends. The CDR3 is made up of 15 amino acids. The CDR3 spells CASRHQGIGWEKLFF. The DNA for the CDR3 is TGTGCCAGCAGACATCAGGGGATAGGTTGGGAAAAACTGTTTTTT.

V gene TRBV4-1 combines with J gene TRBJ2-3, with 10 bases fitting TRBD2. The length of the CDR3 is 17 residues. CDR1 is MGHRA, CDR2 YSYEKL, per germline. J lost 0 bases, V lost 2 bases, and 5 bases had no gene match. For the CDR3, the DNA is TGCGCCAGCAGCCAAAGCGGACTAGCGGTTAGCACAGATACGCAGTATTTT. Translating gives CASSQSGLAVSTDTQYF.

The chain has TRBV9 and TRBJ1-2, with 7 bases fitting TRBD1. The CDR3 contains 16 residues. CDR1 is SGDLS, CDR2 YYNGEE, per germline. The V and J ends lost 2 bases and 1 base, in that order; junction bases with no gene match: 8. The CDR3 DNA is TGTGCCAGCAGCGTCGACCGGACAGGCTTTAACTATGGCTACACCTTC. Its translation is CASSVDRTGFNYGYTF.

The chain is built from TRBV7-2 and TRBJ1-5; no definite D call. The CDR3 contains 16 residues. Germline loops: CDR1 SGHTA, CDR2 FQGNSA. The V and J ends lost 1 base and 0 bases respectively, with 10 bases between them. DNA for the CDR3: TGTGCCAGCAGCTTAGTTGTTGGCGGTAGCAATCAGCCCCAGCATTTT. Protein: CASSLVVGGSNQPQHF.

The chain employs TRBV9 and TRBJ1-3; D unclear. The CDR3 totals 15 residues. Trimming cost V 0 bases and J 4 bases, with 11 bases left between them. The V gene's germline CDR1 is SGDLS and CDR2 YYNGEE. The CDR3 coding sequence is TGTGCCAGCAGCGTAGGGGCCGGGGTCGGAAACACCATATATTTT. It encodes CASSVGAGVGNTIYF. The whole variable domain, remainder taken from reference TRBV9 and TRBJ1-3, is DSGVTQTPKHLITATGQRVTLRCSPRSGDLSVYWYQQSLDQGLQFLIQYYNGEERAKGNILERFSAQQFPDLHSELNLSSLELGDSALYFCASSVGAGVGNTIYFGEGSWLTVV.

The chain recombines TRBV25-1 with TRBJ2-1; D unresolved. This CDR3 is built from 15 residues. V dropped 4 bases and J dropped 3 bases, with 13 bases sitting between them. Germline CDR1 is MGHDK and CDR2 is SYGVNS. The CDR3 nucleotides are TGTGCCAGCAGTGGAGATCCCCGAAACTACAATGAGCAGTTCTTC. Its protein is CASSGDPRNYNEQFF.

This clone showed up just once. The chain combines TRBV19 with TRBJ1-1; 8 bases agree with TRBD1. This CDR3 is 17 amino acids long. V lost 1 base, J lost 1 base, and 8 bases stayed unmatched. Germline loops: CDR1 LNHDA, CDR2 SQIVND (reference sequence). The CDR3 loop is CASSIAIRGLGNTEAFF. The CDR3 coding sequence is TGTGCCAGTAGTATAGCCATCAGGGGGCTAGGGAACACTGAAGCTTTCTTT.

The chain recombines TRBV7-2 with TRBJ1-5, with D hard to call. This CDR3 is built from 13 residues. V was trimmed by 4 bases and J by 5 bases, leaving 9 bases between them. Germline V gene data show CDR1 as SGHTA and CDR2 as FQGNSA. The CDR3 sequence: CASSSEPDQPQHF. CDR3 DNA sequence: TGTGCCAGCAGCTCCGAACCCGATCAGCCCCAGCATTTT. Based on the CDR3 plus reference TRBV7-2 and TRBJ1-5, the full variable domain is GAGVSQSPSNKVTEKGKDVELRCDPISGHTALYWYRQSLGQGLEFLIYFQGNSAPDKSGLPSDRFSAERTGGSVSTLTIQRTQQEDSAVYLCASSSEPDQPQHFGDGTRLSIL.

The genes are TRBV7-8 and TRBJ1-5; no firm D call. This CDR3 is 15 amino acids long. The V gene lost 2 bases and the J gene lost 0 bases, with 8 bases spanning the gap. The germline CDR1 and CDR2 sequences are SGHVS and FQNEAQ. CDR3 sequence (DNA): TGTGCCAGCAGCTTAAAAGGGTATAGCAATCAGCCCCAGCATTTT. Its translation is CASSLKGYSNQPQHF.

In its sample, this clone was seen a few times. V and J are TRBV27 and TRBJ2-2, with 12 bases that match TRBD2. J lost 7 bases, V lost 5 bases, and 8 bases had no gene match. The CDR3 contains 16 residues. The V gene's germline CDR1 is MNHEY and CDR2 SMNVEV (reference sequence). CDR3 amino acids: CASSALAGGLGGELFF. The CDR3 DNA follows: TGTGCCAGCAGTGCCCTAGCGGGAGGGCTTGGCGGGGAGCTGTTTTTT.

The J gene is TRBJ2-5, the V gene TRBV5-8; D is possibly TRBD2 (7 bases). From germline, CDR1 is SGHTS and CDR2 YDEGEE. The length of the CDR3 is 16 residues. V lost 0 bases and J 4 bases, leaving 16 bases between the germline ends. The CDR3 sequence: CASSLARRGGPETQYF. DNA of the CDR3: TGTGCCAGCAGCTTGGCCCGTAGGGGGGGCCCAGAGACCCAGTACTTC.

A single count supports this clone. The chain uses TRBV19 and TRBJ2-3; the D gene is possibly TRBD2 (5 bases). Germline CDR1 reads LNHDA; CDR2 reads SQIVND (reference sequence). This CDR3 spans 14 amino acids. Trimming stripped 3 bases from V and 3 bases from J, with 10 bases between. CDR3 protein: CASSIGGQTDTQYF. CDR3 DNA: TGTGCCAGTAGTATCGGAGGCCAAACAGATACGCAGTATTTT.

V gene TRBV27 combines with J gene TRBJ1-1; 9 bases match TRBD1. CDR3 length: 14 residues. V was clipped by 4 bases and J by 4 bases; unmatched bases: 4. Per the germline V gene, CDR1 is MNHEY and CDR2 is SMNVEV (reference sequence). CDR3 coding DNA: TGTGCCAGCAGTTACAGGGGGCAGGGCACTGAAGCTTTCTTT. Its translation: CASSYRGQGTEAFF.

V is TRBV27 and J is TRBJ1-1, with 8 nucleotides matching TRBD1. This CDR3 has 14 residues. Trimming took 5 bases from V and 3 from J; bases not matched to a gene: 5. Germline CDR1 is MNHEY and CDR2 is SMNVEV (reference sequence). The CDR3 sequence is CASSPRTGYTEAFF. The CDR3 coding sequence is TGTGCCAGCAGTCCCCGGACAGGGTACACTGAAGCTTTCTTT.

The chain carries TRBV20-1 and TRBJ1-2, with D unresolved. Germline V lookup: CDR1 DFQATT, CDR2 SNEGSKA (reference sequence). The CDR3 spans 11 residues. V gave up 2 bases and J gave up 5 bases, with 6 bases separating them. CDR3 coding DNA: TGCAGTGCTAGACCCGGATATGGCTACACCTTC. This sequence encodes CSARPGYGYTF.

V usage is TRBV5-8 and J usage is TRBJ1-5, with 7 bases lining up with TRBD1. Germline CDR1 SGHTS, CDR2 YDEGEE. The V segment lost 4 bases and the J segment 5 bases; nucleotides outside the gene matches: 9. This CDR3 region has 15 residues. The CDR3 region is CASSQGGAGHQPQHF. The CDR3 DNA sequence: TGTGCCAGCAGCCAGGGGGGCGCCGGGCATCAGCCCCAGCATTTT. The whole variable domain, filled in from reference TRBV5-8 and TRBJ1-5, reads EAGVTQSPTHLIKTRGQQATLRCSPISGHTSVYWYQQALGLGLQFLLWYDEGEERNRGNFPPRFSGRQFPNYSSELNVNALELEDSALYLCASSQGGAGHQPQHFGDGTRLSIL.

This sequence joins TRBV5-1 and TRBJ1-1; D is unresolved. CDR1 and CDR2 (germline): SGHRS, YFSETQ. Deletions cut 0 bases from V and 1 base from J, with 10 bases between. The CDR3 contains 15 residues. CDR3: CASSLDGRPNTEAFF. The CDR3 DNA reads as TGCGCCAGCAGCTTGGATGGGCGCCCGAACACTGAAGCTTTCTTT.

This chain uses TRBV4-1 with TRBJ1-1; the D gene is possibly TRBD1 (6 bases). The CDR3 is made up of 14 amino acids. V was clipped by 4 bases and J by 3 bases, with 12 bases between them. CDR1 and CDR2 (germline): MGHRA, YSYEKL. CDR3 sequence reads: CASSLNRVDTEAFF. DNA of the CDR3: TGCGCCAGCAGCCTAAACAGGGTAGACACTGAAGCTTTCTTT.

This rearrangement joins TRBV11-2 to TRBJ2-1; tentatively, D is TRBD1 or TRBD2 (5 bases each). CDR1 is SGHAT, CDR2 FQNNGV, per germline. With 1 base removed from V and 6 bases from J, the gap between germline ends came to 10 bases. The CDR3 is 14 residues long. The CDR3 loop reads CASSLVRGRNEQFF. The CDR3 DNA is TGTGCCAGCAGCTTAGTGAGGGGCCGCAATGAGCAGTTCTTC.

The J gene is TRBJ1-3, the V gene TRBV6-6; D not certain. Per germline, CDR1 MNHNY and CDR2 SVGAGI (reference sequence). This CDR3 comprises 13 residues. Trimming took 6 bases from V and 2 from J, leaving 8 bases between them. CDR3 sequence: CASRDGAGNTIYF. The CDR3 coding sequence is TGTGCCAGCAGGGACGGGGCTGGAAACACCATATATTTT.

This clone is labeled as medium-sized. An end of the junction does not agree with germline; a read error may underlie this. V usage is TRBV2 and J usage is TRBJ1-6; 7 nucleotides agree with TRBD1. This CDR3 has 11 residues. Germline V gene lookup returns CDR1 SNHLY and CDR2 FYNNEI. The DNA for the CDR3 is TGTGCCAGCAGTGAAGGGGGACAGATTTCCTTT. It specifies CASSEGGQISF.

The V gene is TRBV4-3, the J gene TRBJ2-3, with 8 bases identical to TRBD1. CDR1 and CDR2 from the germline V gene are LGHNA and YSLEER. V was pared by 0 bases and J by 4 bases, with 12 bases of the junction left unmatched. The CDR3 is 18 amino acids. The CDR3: CASSQETLGQAGADTQYF. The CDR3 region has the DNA TGCGCCAGCAGCCAAGAAACGTTGGGACAGGCAGGAGCAGATACGCAGTATTTT.